This T cell receptor beta chain is from a study of T-cell memory formation after mild COVID-19. Study-wide results and caveats: Day 15 to 85 contractors were CD4/CD8 balanced; later expanders leaned CD4+.

Libraries for TCRalpha and TCRbeta carried sample barcodes and unique molecular identifiers via 5'RACE. TCRdb re-called the 5' RACE reads with MiXCR, one entry per CDR3 protein. In the table there are fewer than 550,000 distinct CDR3 sequences, around 20% of which are singletons. This clonotype has just a few counts. Its specificity is unknown. Per germline, CDR1 ENHRY and CDR2 SYGVKD. Trimming left V 2 bases short and J 10 bases short, with 9 bases between. The CDR3 runs 12 residues. J is TRBJ2-1 and V is TRBV10-3; the D is unclear. Sequenced sample: PBMCs or a T cell subset sorted from them (not recorded which). The TCR comes from an adult woman who had mild COVID-19 (a few samples of this study predate the infection). Cell type and time point are not known. This CDR3 is CAISEVTEEQFF. The CDR3, as DNA: TGTGCCATCAGTGAGGTAACTGAAGAGCAGTTCTTC.